Listed here are 2 T cell receptor beta chains from one sample, sequenced in a study of shared clonotypes between healthy human individuals. Naive-designated CD8 cells lacked CD45RO, were positively enriched for CCR7, and omitted terminally differentiated effector memory CD45RA+ cells. Assay: immunoSEQ multiplex PCR; the TCRdb copy retains only in-frame clones and omits some. The sample consists of fewer than 1 million clones, 95% to 97% of them appearing once. Material: naive CD8+ T cells sorted from blood. All receptors come from a man aged 25 to 40 in good health.

This chain uses TRBV5-5 with TRBJ2-4, with 14 bases that match TRBD2. The CDR3 is 19 residues long. The ends lost 4 bases at V and 1 base at J; junction bases unmatched: 10. Germline CDR1 reads SGHKS; CDR2 reads YYEKEE (reference sequence). CDR3 sequence: CASSNGTSGRMDAKNIQYF. The DNA for the CDR3 is TGTGCCAGCAGCAACGGGACTAGCGGGAGAATGGATGCCAAAAACATTCAGTACTTC.

The V call is TRBV29-1, the J call TRBJ2-2, with D maybe TRBD1 (5 bases). CDR3 size: 15 residues. V was pared by 0 bases and J by 4 bases, with 12 bases between. Germline-derived CDR1 and CDR2 are SQVTM and ANQGSEA. The CDR3 loop reads CSVEEGQRITGELFF. The CDR3 nucleotides read TGCAGCGTTGAAGAGGGGCAGCGTATCACCGGGGAGCTGTTTTTT.